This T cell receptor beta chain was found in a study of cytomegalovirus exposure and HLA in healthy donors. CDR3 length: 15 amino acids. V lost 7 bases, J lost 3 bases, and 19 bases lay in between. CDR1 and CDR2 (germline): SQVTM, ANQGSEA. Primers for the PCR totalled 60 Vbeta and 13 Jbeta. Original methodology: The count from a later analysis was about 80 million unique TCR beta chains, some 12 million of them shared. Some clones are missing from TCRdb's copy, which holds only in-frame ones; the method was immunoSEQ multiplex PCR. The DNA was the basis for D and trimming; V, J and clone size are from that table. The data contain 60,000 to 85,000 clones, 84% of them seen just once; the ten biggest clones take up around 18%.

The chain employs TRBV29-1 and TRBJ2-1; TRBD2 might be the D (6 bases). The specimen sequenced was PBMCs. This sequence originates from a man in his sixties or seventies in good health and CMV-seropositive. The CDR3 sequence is CSAVSGTPLYNEQFF. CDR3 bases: TGCAGCGCCGTTAGCGGAACTCCCCTCTACAATGAGCAGTTCTTC.